What follows are 31 T cell receptor beta chains derived from one specimen sequenced in a study of OX40 agonist ivuxolimab in advanced cancers. Some clones are missing from TCRdb's copy, which holds only in-frame ones; the method was immunoSEQ multiplex PCR. The table shows some 57,000 clones, with about 89% occurring only once. This specimen was CD4+ or CD8+ T cells sorted from blood, taken in a trial of the OX40 agonist ivuxolimab. The source is an adult with an advanced solid tumor such as melanoma, head and neck, liver or kidney cancer.

The chain has TRBV19 and TRBJ1-1, with TRBD1 as a possible D gene (5 bases). V lost 5 bases, J lost 3 bases, and 19 bases lay in between. The germline CDR1 and CDR2 sequences are LNHDA and SQIVND (reference sequence). The CDR3 runs 16 residues. The CDR3 DNA reads as TGTGCCAGTAGTCCTCTTGGCGCAGGGTCAGACACTGAAGCTTTCTTT. It yields the protein CASSPLGAGSDTEAFF. Filled out from reference TRBV19 and TRBJ1-1, the complete variable domain reads DGGITQSPKYLFRKEGQNVTLSCEQNLNHDAMYWYRQDPGQGLRLIYYSQIVNDFQKGDIAEGYSVSREKKESFPLTVTSAQKNPTAFYLCASSPLGAGSDTEAFFGQGTRLTVV.

The chain joins TRBV4-1 to TRBJ2-3, with TRBD2 identical over 10 bases. V lost 2 bases to trimming and J lost 3 bases; unmatched junction nucleotides: 5. The germline CDR1 and CDR2 sequences are MGHRA and YSYEKL. The CDR3 covers 16 residues. The CDR3 DNA follows: TGCGCCAGCAGCCAACTAAGCGGGAGGGGTACAGATACGCAGTATTTT. It specifies CASSQLSGRGTDTQYF.

The V gene is TRBV29-1, the J gene TRBJ1-1, with D possibly matching TRBD1 (6 bases). The V end lost 0 bases, the J end lost 7 bases, and 15 bases lay between the germline ends. Germline V gene lookup returns CDR1 SQVTM and CDR2 ANQGSEA. There are 14 residues in the CDR3. CDR3 DNA sequence: TGCAGCGTTGAAGATAGCGGGAGGGGGTATGAAGCTTTCTTT. Its protein is CSVEDSGRGYEAFF.

CDR3 coding DNA: TGTGCCAGTAGTAAATCAGTTGCCACAGATACGCAGTATTTT. Encoded protein: CASSKSVATDTQYF. The chain carries TRBV19 and TRBJ2-3, with D uncertain. The ends were cut back, 4 bases at V and 2 bases at J, with 10 bases in the middle. The CDR3 sequence is 14 residues long. CDR1 and CDR2 from the germline V gene are LNHDA and SQIVND (reference sequence).

The rearrangement links TRBV6-6 to TRBJ1-5, with TRBD1 as a possible D gene (5 bases). V was shortened by 5 bases and J by 7 bases, with 12 bases between the two germline ends. From germline, CDR1 is MNHNY and CDR2 SVGAGI (reference sequence). CDR3 length equals 13 residues. The CDR3 loop reads CASSAGQGQPQHF. In nucleotides, the CDR3 is TGTGCCAGCAGTGCCGGACAAGGGCAGCCCCAGCATTTT.

This chain links TRBV11-2 with TRBJ2-3; the match to TRBD1 covers 9 bases. The length of the CDR3 is 16 residues. The V segment lost 2 bases and the J segment 1 base; nucleotides outside the gene matches: 4. In germline, CDR1 is SGHAT, CDR2 FQNNGV. The CDR3 DNA follows: TGTGCCAGCAGCTTACGGGGGACAGGGCGCACAGATACGCAGTATTTT. Protein: CASSLRGTGRTDTQYF.

The J gene is TRBJ2-3, the V gene TRBV4-1; TRBD2 agrees at 9 bases. Losses at the gene ends were 0 bases for V and 4 bases for J; bases not matched to a gene: 8. The CDR3 has 17 amino acids. CDR1 is MGHRA and CDR2 is YSYEKL in the germline V gene. The DNA of the CDR3 is TGCGCCAGCAGCCAAGATCGAGATAGCGGGAGAGCAGATACGCAGTATTTT. Translation: CASSQDRDSGRADTQYF.

The chain carries TRBV27 and TRBJ2-5; 7 bases fit TRBD1. The junction had 9 bases not matched to a gene; V was cut back by 6 bases and J by 5 bases. The germline V gene has CDR1 MNHEY and CDR2 SMNVEV (reference sequence). The CDR3 covers 14 residues. The CDR3 loop reads CASRGTANSETQYF. CDR3 nucleotide sequence: TGTGCCAGCAGGGGGACAGCCAATTCGGAGACCCAGTACTTC.

The J gene is TRBJ1-4, the V gene TRBV19; 7 positions match TRBD1. In germline, CDR1 is LNHDA, CDR2 SQIVND (reference sequence). Trimming at V came to 5 bases and at J to 7 bases, leaving 10 bases not matched to a gene. The CDR3 totals 15 residues. The CDR3 reads CASSSQGGEVEKLFF. The DNA of the CDR3 is TGTGCCAGTAGTTCCCAAGGGGGCGAGGTTGAAAAACTGTTTTTT. Using reference TRBV19 and TRBJ1-4 for the parts outside the CDR3, the full variable domain is DGGITQSPKYLFRKEGQNVTLSCEQNLNHDAMYWYRQDPGQGLRLIYYSQIVNDFQKGDIAEGYSVSREKKESFPLTVTSAQKNPTAFYLCASSSQGGEVEKLFFGSGTQLSVL.

The chain combines TRBV6-1 with TRBJ1-2; weak D call: TRBD1 (5 bases). CDR3 length equals 13 residues. Trimming pared 1 base from V and 11 bases from J, leaving 14 bases between. CDR1 is MNHNS and CDR2 is SASEGT in the germline V gene. The CDR3 here is CASSEVQAGLYTF. DNA of the CDR3: TGTGCCAGCAGTGAAGTACAGGCGGGGTTGTACACCTTC.

The chain couples TRBV28 to TRBJ1-4, with 8 bases matching TRBD1. V lost 8 bases, J lost 8 bases, and 25 bases stayed unmatched. The CDR3 is 19 amino acids. Germline CDR1 is MDHEN and CDR2 is SYDVKM. The CDR3 loop reads CASGAYQTGVGSISEKLFF. Written as DNA, the CDR3 is TGTGCCAGCGGCGCTTATCAGACAGGGGTGGGGTCCATCTCCGAAAAACTGTTTTTT.

The rearrangement links TRBV27 to TRBJ1-5; no clear D. This CDR3 spans 10 amino acids. Germline CDR1 is MNHEY and CDR2 is SMNVEV (reference sequence). V was pared by 8 bases and J by 9 bases, with 8 bases between. CDR3 in DNA: TGTGCCAGCGGCGGTTCGCCCCAGCATTTT. It specifies CASGGSPQHF.

This sequence joins TRBV21-1 and TRBJ2-4. TRBV21-1 is assigned pseudogene status. The CDR3 is made up of 17 amino acids. The CDR3 bases are TGTGCCAGCAGCAAGAGACGGCGATATAAGGCCAAAAACATTCAGTACTTC. Its translation: CASSKRRRYKAKNIQYF.

This clone appeared a single time. The rearrangement joins TRBV10-3 to TRBJ2-2, with TRBD1 matching 9 bases. The germline gives CDR1 ENHRY, CDR2 SYGVKD. The trim removed 9 bases at V and 3 bases at J, leaving 2 bases unmatched. The CDR3 length is 13 residues. The CDR3 DNA reads TGTGCCATTCGACAGGGGGACACCGGGGAGCTGTTTTTT. This sequence encodes CAIRQGDTGELFF.

V and J are TRBV19 and TRBJ2-2; D remains unclear. Germline values: CDR1 LNHDA, CDR2 SQIVND (reference sequence). Trimming shortened V by 3 bases and J by 0 bases, and 8 bases separated the two germline ends. This CDR3 region has 15 residues. As DNA, the CDR3 is TGTGCCAGTAGTATTACGCCAGCGAACACCGGGGAGCTGTTTTTT. This encodes CASSITPANTGELFF.

V gene TRBV9 combines with J gene TRBJ2-2; tentative D call: TRBD1 (6 bases). CDR1 is SGDLS and CDR2 is YYNGEE in the germline V gene. The CDR3 totals 17 residues. V was shortened by 2 bases and J by 0 bases, with 14 bases between the two germline ends. CDR3 nucleotides: TGTGCCAGCAGCGTGAGGGGGTCAGGGACGAACACCGGGGAGCTGTTTTTT. Its translation: CASSVRGSGTNTGELFF.

There are a few counts of this clone. V usage is TRBV6-5 and J usage is TRBJ2-7; perhaps TRBD2 as D (5 bases). There are 14 residues in the CDR3. V was clipped by 8 bases and J by 1 base, with 15 bases between them. Germline loops: CDR1 MNHEY, CDR2 SVGAGI. This CDR3 reads CASSRVGSSYEQYF. The DNA of the CDR3 is TGTGCCAGCTCTAGGGTGGGGAGTTCCTACGAGCAGTACTTC.

This clone was recorded a few times. The rearrangement joins TRBV28 to TRBJ1-2; weak D call: TRBD1 (5 bases). Looked up from germline, CDR1 is MDHEN and CDR2 is SYDVKM. The length of the CDR3 is 13 residues. V was trimmed by 8 bases and J by 4 bases, leaving 14 bases between them. The CDR3 coding sequence is TGTGCCAGCCTTACTGGGGGTATCTATGGCTACACCTTC. Translation: CASLTGGIYGYTF.

This clone was observed a handful of times. This chain links TRBV29-1 with TRBJ2-3, with D tentatively TRBD2 (5 bases). The CDR3 has 17 residues. Germline CDR1 and CDR2: SQVTM and ANQGSEA. V was pared by 0 bases and J by 2 bases, with 18 bases between. The CDR3 reads CSVEEDLGRGITDTQYF. As DNA, the CDR3 is TGCAGCGTTGAAGAGGATCTGGGAAGAGGGATCACAGATACGCAGTATTTT.

The chain employs TRBV28 and TRBJ2-7, with TRBD2 matching over 11 bases. CDR1 is MDHEN, CDR2 SYDVKM, per germline. The CDR3 contains 19 residues. Germline trimming cut 4 bases from V and 3 bases from J; bases unmatched to any gene: 17. In DNA form, the CDR3 reads TGTGCCAGCAGTTCCCCCGGGGGTAGCGGGAGGGCCGGAAGCTACGAGCAGTACTTC. Protein: CASSSPGGSGRAGSYEQYF.

The chain employs TRBV7-2 and TRBJ1-2; tentative D call: TRBD1 (5 bases). Germline V gene data show CDR1 as SGHTA and CDR2 as FQGNSA. This CDR3 comprises 17 residues. V was pared by 5 bases and J by 8 bases, with 27 bases between. For the CDR3, the DNA is TGTGCCAGCAGCCCGCGGCTAGCCTGGGGCCGGGAAGGGGGCTACACCTTC. Translation gives CASSPRLAWGREGGYTF. Supplemented by reference TRBV7-2 and TRBJ1-2, the full variable domain reads GAGVSQSPSNKVTEKGKDVELRCDPISGHTALYWYRQSLGQGLEFLIYFQGNSAPDKSGLPSDRFSAERTGGSVSTLTIQRTQQEDSAVYLCASSPRLAWGREGGYTFGSGTRLTVV.

The chain uses TRBV5-4 and TRBJ1-2, with D perhaps TRBD1 (6 bases). V lost 5 bases and J lost 2, with 10 bases in between. In germline, CDR1 is SGHNT, CDR2 YYREEE (reference sequence). The CDR3 is 13 residues long. CDR3 sequence (DNA): TGTGCCAGCAGTTACCAGGGGAACTATGGCTACACCTTC. It codes for CASSYQGNYGYTF.

The chain recombines TRBV7-9 with TRBJ2-7, with 10 nucleotides matching TRBD1. CDR1 and CDR2 (germline): SEHNR, FQNEAQ (reference sequence). This CDR3 comprises 15 residues. J lost 6 bases, V lost 7 bases, and 12 bases had no gene match. For the CDR3, the DNA is TGTGCCAGCACACGTTCCGGGACAGGGGATGGCGAGCAGTACTTC. This codes for CASTRSGTGDGEQYF.

The genes are TRBV9 and TRBJ2-2; weak D call: TRBD2 (5 bases). Germline V gene data show CDR1 as SGDLS and CDR2 as YYNGEE. The germline V and J ends were trimmed by 3 bases and 2 bases, with 20 bases remaining between them. The CDR3 is 18 residues long. The CDR3 DNA follows: TGTGCCAGCAGCGGGAGCCGAGTGGACTTAAAAAACACCGGGGAGCTGTTTTTT. It translates to CASSGSRVDLKNTGELFF. Complete variable domain (other parts from reference TRBV9 and TRBJ2-2): DSGVTQTPKHLITATGQRVTLRCSPRSGDLSVYWYQQSLDQGLQFLIQYYNGEERAKGNILERFSAQQFPDLHSELNLSSLELGDSALYFCASSGSRVDLKNTGELFFGEGSRLTVL.

This clone was observed a few times. V and J are TRBV7-3 and TRBJ2-6; perhaps D is TRBD1 or TRBD2 (5 bases each). Germline values: CDR1 SGHTA, CDR2 FQGTGA. V was trimmed by 2 bases and J by 2 bases, leaving 13 bases between them. CDR3 length: 17 residues. The CDR3 DNA reads TGTGCCAGCAGCTTAGGAGGTTGGGGACCTGGGGCCAACGTCCTGACTTTC. This codes for CASSLGGWGPGANVLTF.

Points on this clone: Other nucleotide sequences from this sample produce the same CDR3. The chain couples TRBV5-1 to TRBJ2-5, with unresolved D. Germline V gene data show CDR1 as SGHRS and CDR2 as YFSETQ. The CDR3 is 12 amino acids. Deletions cut 2 bases from V and 1 base from J, with 3 bases between. The CDR3 DNA is TGCGCCAGCAGCTTCAGCCAAGAGACCCAGTACTTC. This codes for CASSFSQETQYF.

This clone came up a few times. This chain connects TRBV7-2 to TRBJ2-7; D is undetermined. Trimming shortened V by 2 bases and J by 4 bases, and 15 bases separated the two germline ends. The CDR3 contains 15 residues. The germline V gene encodes CDR1 SGHTA and CDR2 FQGNSA. CDR3 sequence (DNA): TGTGCCAGCAGCTTATCGCTTTTCCGCGAATACGAGCAGTACTTC. It is translated as CASSLSLFREYEQYF.

There are a few counts of this clone. The gene calls are TRBV28 and TRBJ2-2; 9 bases line up with TRBD2. The CDR3 runs to 15 residues. J gave up 3 bases and V 5 bases, and 4 bases lay outside the gene matches. Germline assignment: CDR1 MDHEN and CDR2 SYDVKM. CDR3 DNA: TGTGCCAGCAGTCTTAGCGGGAGCGACACCGGGGAGCTGTTTTTT. It yields the protein CASSLSGSDTGELFF.

The genes are TRBV19 and TRBJ1-2; TRBD1 matches 7 bases. Trimming removed 5 bases from V and 7 bases from J; junction bases left unmatched: 10. CDR1 and CDR2 (germline): LNHDA, SQIVND (reference sequence). CDR3 length: 14 amino acids. In nucleotides, the CDR3 is TGTGCCAGTAGTCCCAAACAGGGGACTGGTGGCTACACCTTC. Its translation: CASSPKQGTGGYTF.

The chain links TRBV10-3 to TRBJ2-1, with 10 bases that match TRBD2. Germline lookup yields CDR1 ENHRY and CDR2 SYGVKD. The CDR3 spans 14 residues. Trimming cost V 6 bases and J 7 bases; bases outside gene matches: 6. The CDR3 reads CAIRLAGAKNEQFF. CDR3 nucleotide sequence: TGTGCCATCAGGCTAGCGGGAGCGAAGAATGAGCAGTTCTTC.

The chain links TRBV19 to TRBJ1-5, with a tentative D call TRBD1 (6 bases). Trimming cost V 8 bases and J 2 bases, with 13 bases left between them. Germline assignment: CDR1 LNHDA and CDR2 SQIVND (reference sequence). The CDR3 has 14 amino acids. CDR3 coding DNA: TGTGCCAGTGGGGGGGGCAGGGGCAATCAGCCCCAGCATTTT. Its protein is CASGGGRGNQPQHF.